This entry concerns a single T cell receptor (beta chain). The CDR3 sequence is 16 residues long. V shed 9 bases and J 0 bases; nucleotides not matched to a gene: 11. In germline, CDR1 is MNHEY, CDR2 SMNVEV (reference sequence). This entry belongs to a study of T cell changes during pregnancy in multiple sclerosis. TCRdb keeps only in-frame clones here, not all; method: immunoSEQ multiplex PCR. The sample lists about 97,000 clones, approximately 90% occurring once. The sample was peripheral blood, taken in the second trimester of pregnancy. The chain uses TRBV27 and TRBJ1-3; TRBD1 matches 7 bases. The clonotype comes from a female donor in good health, enrolled as a control in a pregnancy study. CDR3 bases: TGTGCCAGGGTGAATTGGGACAGCTTCTCTGGAAACACCATATATTTT. Translation gives CARVNWDSFSGNTIYF.